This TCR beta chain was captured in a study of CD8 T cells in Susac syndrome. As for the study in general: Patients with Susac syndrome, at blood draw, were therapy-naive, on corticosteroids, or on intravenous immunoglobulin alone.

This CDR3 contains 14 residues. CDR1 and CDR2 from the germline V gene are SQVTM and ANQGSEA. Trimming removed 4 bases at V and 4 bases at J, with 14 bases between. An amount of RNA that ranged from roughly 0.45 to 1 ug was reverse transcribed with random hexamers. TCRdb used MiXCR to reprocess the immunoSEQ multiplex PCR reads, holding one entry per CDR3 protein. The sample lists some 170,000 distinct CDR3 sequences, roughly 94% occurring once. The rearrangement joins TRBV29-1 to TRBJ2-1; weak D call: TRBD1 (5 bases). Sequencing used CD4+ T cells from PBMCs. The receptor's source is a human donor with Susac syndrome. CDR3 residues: CSVAVADSYNEQFF. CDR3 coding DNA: TGCAGCGTTGCGGTCGCCGACAGTTACAATGAGCAGTTCTTC.